Sequencing of this TCR beta chain was carried out in a study of PD-1 blockade in mismatch repair-deficient tumors. Profiling relied on immunoSEQ multiplex PCR, and the TCRdb table lists in-frame clones only, not all of them. The table has more than 13,000 clones, under 90% seen once; the top ten hold more than 9.5%. The CDR3 runs 20 residues. Germline V gene sequence: CDR1 SGDLS, CDR2 YYNGEE. Deletions cut 1 base from V and 3 bases from J, with 25 bases between. As for time point: identical approximately 10-day culture without peptide (control). Points on this clone: The target antigen is unknown.

The V call is TRBV9, the J call TRBJ1-4; D perhaps matches TRBD1 (6 bases). The sample was cells cultured in vitro, taken from a patient treated with pembrolizumab. This sequence was found in an adult with mismatch repair-deficient cancer. The CDR3 DNA reads as TGTGCCAGCAGCGTAAACCCCCCGACAGGCTCGTTGCCCTCTAATGAAAAACTGTTTTTT. Translation gives CASSVNPPTGSLPSNEKLFF.